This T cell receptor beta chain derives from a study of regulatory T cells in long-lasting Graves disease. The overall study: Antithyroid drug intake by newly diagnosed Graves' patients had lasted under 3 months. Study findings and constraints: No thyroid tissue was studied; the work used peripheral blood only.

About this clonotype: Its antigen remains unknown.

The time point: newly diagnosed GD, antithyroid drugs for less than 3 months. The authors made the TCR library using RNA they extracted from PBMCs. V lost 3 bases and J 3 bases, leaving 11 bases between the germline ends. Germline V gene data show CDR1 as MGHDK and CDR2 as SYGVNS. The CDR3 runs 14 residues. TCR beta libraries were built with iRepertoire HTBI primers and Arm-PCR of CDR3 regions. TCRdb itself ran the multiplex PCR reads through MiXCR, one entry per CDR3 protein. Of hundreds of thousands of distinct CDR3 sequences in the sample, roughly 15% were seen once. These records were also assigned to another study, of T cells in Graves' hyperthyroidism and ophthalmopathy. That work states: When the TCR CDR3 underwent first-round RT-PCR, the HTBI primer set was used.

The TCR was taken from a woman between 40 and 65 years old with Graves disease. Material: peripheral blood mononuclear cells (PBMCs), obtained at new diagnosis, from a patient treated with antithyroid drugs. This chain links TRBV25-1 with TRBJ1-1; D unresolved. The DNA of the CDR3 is TGTGCCAGCAGTGAGGGTCAGTCGGACACTGAAGCTTTCTTT. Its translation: CASSEGQSDTEAFF.